A selection of T cell receptor beta chains follows, all from one sample in a study of T cells in Graves' hyperthyroidism and ophthalmopathy. TCRdb ran MiXCR on the multiplex PCR reads and lists one entry per CDR3 protein. The profile covers hundreds of thousands of distinct CDR3 sequences, with 15% to 20% appearing a single time and around 3.9% taken by the ten largest. The sequenced material came from blood. The receptor set was obtained from a woman aged 25 to 39 with Graves' hyperthyroidism. The CDR3 runs from the conserved cysteine through the conserved F or W. The order of the fields is clone size, V gene, J gene, D gene, CDR3 protein, CDR3 DNA. A D gene is named only where the DNA matches it firmly. Part of the rows lack a size; the others show once, few, many or a class for expanded clones.

clone size: many; V gene: TRBV6-1; J gene: TRBJ2-5; D gene: NA; CDR3 protein: CASSLKTASGETQYF; CDR3 DNA: TGTGCCAGCTCTCTTAAGACGGCTTCGGGGGAGACCCAGTACTTC
clone size: few; V gene: TRBV18; J gene: TRBJ2-7; D gene: NA; CDR3 protein: CASSPPSSVSYEQYF; CDR3 DNA: TGTGCCAGCTCACCACCGTCTTCAGTTTCCTACGAGCAGTACTTC
clone size: NA; V gene: TRBV5-1; J gene: TRBJ2-7; D gene: TRBD1; CDR3 protein: CASSLDPPGTGGYEQYF; CDR3 DNA: TGCGCCAGCAGCTTGGACCCCCCCGGGACAGGGGGCTACGAGCAGTACTTC
clone size: NA; V gene: TRBV13; J gene: TRBJ2-7; D gene: NA; CDR3 protein: CASSPSTASYEQYF; CDR3 DNA: TGTGCCAGCAGCCCCTCGACGGCCTCCTACGAGCAGTACTTC
clone size: many; V gene: TRBV6-1; J gene: TRBJ2-1; D gene: NA; CDR3 protein: CASSIQWREQFF; CDR3 DNA: TGTGCCAGCAGTATTCAGTGGCGTGAGCAGTTCTTC
clone size: many; V gene: TRBV12-3/TRBV12-4; J gene: TRBJ1-1; D gene: NA; CDR3 protein: CASSPALEAFF; CDR3 DNA: TGTGCCAGCAGTCCTGCCCTCGAAGCTTTCTTT
clone size: NA; V gene: TRBV10-3; J gene: TRBJ1-1; D gene: TRBD1; CDR3 protein: CAISGTGGNTEAFF; CDR3 DNA: TGTGCCATCAGTGGGACAGGGGGAAACACTGAAGCTTTCTTT
clone size: NA; V gene: TRBV7-3; J gene: TRBJ2-3; D gene: NA; CDR3 protein: CASSSQGTSTDTQYF; CDR3 DNA: TGTGCCAGCAGCTCCCAGGGGACGAGCACAGATACGCAGTATTTT
clone size: NA; V gene: TRBV20-1; J gene: TRBJ2-3; D gene: TRBD2; CDR3 protein: CSARGLAASGRNTQYF; CDR3 DNA: TGCAGTGCTAGAGGTCTTGCGGCTAGCGGGAGGAATACGCAGTATTTT
clone size: many; V gene: TRBV12-3/TRBV12-4; J gene: TRBJ2-7; D gene: NA; CDR3 protein: CASSRGGGFSEQYF; CDR3 DNA: TGTGCCAGCAGCCGCGGAGGGGGGTTTAGTGAGCAGTACTTC
clone size: many; V gene: TRBV12-3/TRBV12-4; J gene: TRBJ1-5; D gene: TRBD1; CDR3 protein: CASRPQGGGQPQHF; CDR3 DNA: TGTGCCAGCAGGCCACAGGGGGGTGGTCAGCCCCAGCATTTT
clone size: many; V gene: TRBV18; J gene: TRBJ2-7; D gene: NA; CDR3 protein: CASSLLSGEQYF; CDR3 DNA: TGTGCCAGCTCACTTTTATCAGGGGAGCAGTACTTC
clone size: many; V gene: TRBV27; J gene: TRBJ1-2; D gene: NA; CDR3 protein: CASSPRAVANYGYTF; CDR3 DNA: TGTGCCAGCAGTCCCCGGGCGGTCGCTAACTATGGCTACACCTTC
clone size: few; V gene: TRBV3-1; J gene: TRBJ2-5; D gene: TRBD1; CDR3 protein: CASSLTKMTGWETQYF; CDR3 DNA: TGTGCCAGCAGCCTAACGAAAATGACAGGGTGGGAGACCCAGTACTTC
clone size: NA; V gene: TRBV3-1; J gene: TRBJ2-7; D gene: TRBD2; CDR3 protein: CASSHLRLAGADEQYF; CDR3 DNA: TGTGCCAGCAGCCATTTGAGACTAGCGGGAGCAGACGAGCAGTACTTC
clone size: once; V gene: TRBV5-6; J gene: TRBJ1-5; D gene: NA; CDR3 protein: CASSGLGSGTDNQPQHF; CDR3 DNA: TGTGCCAGCAGCGGCCTTGGCTCCGGGACGGACAATCAGCCCCAGCATTTT
clone size: NA; V gene: TRBV12-3/TRBV12-4; J gene: TRBJ2-2; D gene: TRBD1; CDR3 protein: CASRSPGQGNGELFF; CDR3 DNA: TGTGCCAGCAGATCCCCGGGACAGGGAAACGGGGAGCTGTTTTTT
clone size: NA; V gene: TRBV20-1; J gene: TRBJ2-7; D gene: TRBD2; CDR3 protein: CSAQVPSGREGEQYF; CDR3 DNA: TGCAGTGCCCAAGTCCCTAGCGGGAGGGAGGGTGAGCAGTACTTC
clone size: NA; V gene: TRBV11-2; J gene: TRBJ2-5; D gene: TRBD1; CDR3 protein: CASSSDRGGWETQYF; CDR3 DNA: TGTGCCAGCAGCTCCGACAGGGGCGGATGGGAGACCCAGTACTTC
clone size: NA; V gene: TRBV7-9; J gene: TRBJ1-2; D gene: TRBD1; CDR3 protein: CASSPTGTGEGYTF; CDR3 DNA: TGTGCCAGCAGCCCGACCGGGACAGGGGAGGGCTACACCTTC
clone size: few; V gene: TRBV28; J gene: TRBJ2-5; D gene: NA; CDR3 protein: CASSHTGSQETQYF; CDR3 DNA: TGTGCCAGCAGCCACACAGGGTCCCAAGAGACCCAGTACTTC
clone size: NA; V gene: TRBV7-2; J gene: TRBJ2-3; D gene: TRBD2; CDR3 protein: CASSLIAGGGADTQYF; CDR3 DNA: TGTGCCAGCAGCTTAATAGCGGGAGGAGGGGCAGATACGCAGTATTTT
clone size: many; V gene: TRBV27; J gene: TRBJ2-7; D gene: TRBD2; CDR3 protein: CASSLTGGTYEQYF; CDR3 DNA: TGTGCCAGCAGTCTAACGGGAGGGACCTACGAGCAGTACTTC
clone size: few; V gene: TRBV2; J gene: TRBJ2-5; D gene: NA; CDR3 protein: CASSEKVLMETQYF; CDR3 DNA: TGTGCCAGCAGTGAAAAAGTGTTGATGGAGACCCAGTACTTC
clone size: many; V gene: TRBV12-3/TRBV12-4; J gene: TRBJ2-1; D gene: TRBD2; CDR3 protein: CANSPGLAGDGNEQFF; CDR3 DNA: TGTGCCAACTCACCGGGACTAGCGGGAGATGGGAATGAGCAGTTCTTC
clone size: NA; V gene: TRBV12-3/TRBV12-4; J gene: TRBJ1-2; D gene: NA; CDR3 protein: CASSHRVSRNGYTF; CDR3 DNA: TGTGCCAGCAGTCACAGGGTTAGCAGGAATGGCTACACCTTC
clone size: NA; V gene: TRBV6-2/TRBV6-3; J gene: TRBJ1-4; D gene: TRBD1; CDR3 protein: CASSFGTGADEKLFF; CDR3 DNA: TGTGCCAGCAGTTTCGGGACAGGGGCTGATGAAAAACTGTTTTTT
clone size: many; V gene: TRBV12-3/TRBV12-4; J gene: TRBJ2-7; D gene: NA; CDR3 protein: CASSFNSWEQYF; CDR3 DNA: TGTGCCAGCAGTTTTAACTCTTGGGAGCAGTACTTC
clone size: many; V gene: TRBV28; J gene: TRBJ1-5; D gene: NA; CDR3 protein: CASNSPQGRNQPQHF; CDR3 DNA: TGTGCCAGCAATTCCCCGCAGGGTAGGAATCAGCCCCAGCATTTT
clone size: NA; V gene: TRBV30; J gene: TRBJ2-6; D gene: NA; CDR3 protein: CAWSVTGSGANVLTF; CDR3 DNA: TGTGCCTGGAGTGTAACGGGCTCTGGGGCCAACGTCCTGACTTTC
clone size: NA; V gene: TRBV9; J gene: TRBJ2-2; D gene: TRBD2; CDR3 protein: CASRGAGGKNTGELFF; CDR3 DNA: TGTGCCAGCAGGGGAGCGGGAGGGAAGAACACCGGGGAGCTGTTTTTT
clone size: many; V gene: TRBV28; J gene: TRBJ1-5; D gene: NA; CDR3 protein: CASSFQGQPDQPQHF; CDR3 DNA: TGTGCCAGCAGTTTTCAGGGTCAACCTGATCAGCCCCAGCATTTT
clone size: many; V gene: TRBV2; J gene: TRBJ2-7; D gene: NA; CDR3 protein: CASSEEHLYEQYF; CDR3 DNA: TGTGCCAGCTCTGAAGAACACCTCTACGAGCAGTACTTC
clone size: many; V gene: TRBV20-1; J gene: TRBJ1-1; D gene: NA; CDR3 protein: CSARYEGNTEAFF; CDR3 DNA: TGCAGTGCTAGATACGAGGGAAACACTGAAGCTTTCTTT
clone size: many; V gene: TRBV12-3/TRBV12-4; J gene: TRBJ2-1; D gene: NA; CDR3 protein: CASSTLGWGNEQFF; CDR3 DNA: TGTGCCAGCAGTACCCTAGGGTGGGGCAATGAGCAGTTCTTC
clone size: few; V gene: TRBV2; J gene: TRBJ1-6; D gene: NA; CDR3 protein: CASSGSGYSPLHF; CDR3 DNA: TGTGCCAGCAGTGGCAGTGGGTATTCACCCCTCCACTTT
clone size: many; V gene: TRBV2; J gene: TRBJ2-7; D gene: TRBD1; CDR3 protein: CASSEPTGGPRVRHEQYF; CDR3 DNA: TGTGCCAGCAGTGAACCGACAGGGGGTCCCCGGGTTAGGCACGAGCAGTACTTC
clone size: NA; V gene: TRBV20-1; J gene: TRBJ1-5; D gene: TRBD1; CDR3 protein: CSACSRTGLEGGNQPQHF; CDR3 DNA: TGCAGTGCTTGCTCCCGGACAGGCTTGGAGGGGGGCAATCAGCCCCAGCATTTT
clone size: few; V gene: TRBV28; J gene: TRBJ2-7; D gene: TRBD2; CDR3 protein: CASSFHPGLAGYEQYF; CDR3 DNA: TGTGCCAGCAGTTTTCACCCGGGACTAGCGGGCTACGAGCAGTACTTC
clone size: many; V gene: TRBV30; J gene: TRBJ2-1; D gene: NA; CDR3 protein: CAWRGEDYNEQFF; CDR3 DNA: TGTGCCTGGAGGGGAGAGGACTACAATGAGCAGTTCTTC
clone size: NA; V gene: TRBV9; J gene: TRBJ2-5; D gene: TRBD1; CDR3 protein: CASSVQGAQETQYF; CDR3 DNA: TGTGCCAGCAGCGTGCAGGGGGCGCAAGAGACCCAGTACTTC
clone size: NA; V gene: TRBV19; J gene: TRBJ1-5; D gene: TRBD1; CDR3 protein: CASSIGGQGLQPQHF; CDR3 DNA: TGTGCCAGTAGTATTGGGGGACAGGGCCTTCAGCCCCAGCATTTT
clone size: many; V gene: TRBV10-3; J gene: TRBJ2-7; D gene: TRBD2; CDR3 protein: CAISEWGETSGRVYEQYF; CDR3 DNA: TGTGCCATCAGTGAGTGGGGTGAAACTAGCGGGAGAGTGTACGAGCAGTACTTC
clone size: few; V gene: TRBV28; J gene: TRBJ2-1; D gene: TRBD1; CDR3 protein: CASSPGTGSVKFF; CDR3 DNA: TGTGCCAGCAGTCCCGGGACAGGGTCGGTGAAGTTCTTC
clone size: many; V gene: TRBV7-3; J gene: TRBJ2-3; D gene: TRBD1; CDR3 protein: CASSPRQGRTTDTQYF; CDR3 DNA: TGTGCCAGCAGCCCCAGACAGGGGAGGACCACAGATACGCAGTATTTT
clone size: NA; V gene: TRBV3-2; J gene: TRBJ2-5; D gene: NA; CDR3 protein: CASGTGGRETQYF; CDR3 DNA: TGTGCCAGTGGGACAGGGGGTCGAGAGACCCAGTACTTC